This TCR beta chain was retrieved from a study of beta chain features in type 1 diabetes. This CDR3 region has 16 residues. V gave up 0 bases and J gave up 0 bases, with 10 bases separating them. Germline V gives CDR1 SGDLS, CDR2 YYNGEE. The study reverse transcribed the entire isolated RNA, so it sequenced expressed TCRB transcripts. The protocol was immunoSEQ multiplex PCR, while the TCRdb copy is restricted to in-frame clones and leaves out a portion. The sample lists about 250,000 clones, roughly 14% occurring once. The sample consisted of naive CD4+ T cells from blood. The chain couples TRBV9 to TRBJ2-1; D unresolved. The clonotype originates from a woman in her forties in good health. The CDR3 loop reads CASSVDLRSSYNEQFF. The CDR3 region has the DNA TGTGCCAGCAGCGTAGATTTGCGGAGCTCCTACAATGAGCAGTTCTTC.